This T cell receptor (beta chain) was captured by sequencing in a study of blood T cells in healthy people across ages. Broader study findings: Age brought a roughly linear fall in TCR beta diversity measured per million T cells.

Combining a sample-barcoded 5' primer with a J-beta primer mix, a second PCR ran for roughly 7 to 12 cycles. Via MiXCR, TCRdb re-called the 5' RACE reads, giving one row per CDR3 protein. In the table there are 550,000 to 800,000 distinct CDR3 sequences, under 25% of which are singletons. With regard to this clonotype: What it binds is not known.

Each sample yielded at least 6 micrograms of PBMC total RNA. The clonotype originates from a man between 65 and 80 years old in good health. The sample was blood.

CDR3 loop: CATSDLPGQRDLNTGELFF. CDR3 nucleotides: TGTGCCACCAGTGATTTGCCCGGACAAAGGGACCTGAACACCGGGGAGCTGTTTTTT. This chain joins TRBV24-1 and TRBJ2-2; D may correspond to TRBD1 or TRBD2 (5 bases each). V was trimmed by 0 bases and J by 1 base, leaving 17 bases between them. CDR1 is KGHDR, CDR2 SFDVKD, per germline. This CDR3 is built from 19 residues.